This entry is about one T cell receptor beta chain. Its target is unknown. Clones were sequenced by immunoSEQ multiplex PCR, and TCRdb holds only the in-frame ones, with some missing. Here the sample spans approximately 24,000 clones, 82% being singletons. All patients relapsed after autologous stem cell transplantation, and brentuximab vedotin exposure varied. This entry comes from a study of PD-1 blockade in classical Hodgkin lymphoma. Study results and caveats: Prior to therapy, complete responders displayed diversity much like that of newly diagnosed patients. While CD8+ TCR diversity did not rise significantly by C4D1, CD4+ TCR diversity did.

Trimming removed 0 bases from V and 4 bases from J; junction bases left unmatched: 12. This CDR3 has 17 residues. Per the germline V gene, CDR1 is LGHNA and CDR2 is YSLEER. This sequence was found in a human donor with classical Hodgkin lymphoma. The sequenced sample was peripheral blood mononuclear cells (PBMCs), obtained before the second cycle of nivolumab. This chain connects TRBV4-3 to TRBJ2-7; 7 bases agree with TRBD2. The DNA of the CDR3 is TGCGCCAGCAGCCAAGATGGCGTGCGGGGGACGCTATACGAGCAGTACTTC. Translation gives CASSQDGVRGTLYEQYF.